This TCR beta chain was sequenced for a study of T cells in Graves' hyperthyroidism and ophthalmopathy. Study results and caveats: Ophthalmopathy was distinguished from stable hyperthyroidism by 13 V-J signatures.

Lactation, pregnancy, other autoimmune disease or uncontrolled infection led to exclusion of patients. RNA transcripts provided the source from which TCR beta CDR3 regions were amplified. HTBI primers were employed in a first-round RT-PCR of the TCR CDR3. TCRdb used MiXCR to reprocess the multiplex PCR reads, holding one entry per CDR3 protein. This table has about 840,000 distinct CDR3 sequences, around 38% appearing once. A word on this clonotype: The antigen remains undetermined. This may be a read error: a much more frequent sequence differs by one nucleotide.

The germline V gene encodes CDR1 ENHRY and CDR2 SYGVKD. The CDR3 sequence is 12 residues long. Trimming took off 3 bases at V and 11 bases at J, with 13 bases between the two ends. This chain connects TRBV10-3 to TRBJ1-1; D may be TRBD1 (5 bases). This TCR was sampled from a man between 18 and 29 years old with Graves' hyperthyroidism. The source material was blood. The CDR3 spells CAISEPRGQAFF. The CDR3 DNA reads TGTGCCATCAGTGAACCGAGGGGTCAGGCTTTCTTT.